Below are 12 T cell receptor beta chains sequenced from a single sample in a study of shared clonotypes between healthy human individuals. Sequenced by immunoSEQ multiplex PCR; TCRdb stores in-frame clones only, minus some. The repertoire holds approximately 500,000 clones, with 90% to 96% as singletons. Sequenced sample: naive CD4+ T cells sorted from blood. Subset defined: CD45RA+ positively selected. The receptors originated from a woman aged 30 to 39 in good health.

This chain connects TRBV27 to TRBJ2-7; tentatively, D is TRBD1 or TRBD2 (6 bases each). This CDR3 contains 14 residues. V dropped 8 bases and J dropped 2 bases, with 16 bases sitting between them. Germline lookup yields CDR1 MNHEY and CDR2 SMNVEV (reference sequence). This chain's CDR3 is CASRRWGAAYEQYF. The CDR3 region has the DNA TGTGCCAGCCGACGCTGGGGGGCTGCCTACGAGCAGTACTTC.

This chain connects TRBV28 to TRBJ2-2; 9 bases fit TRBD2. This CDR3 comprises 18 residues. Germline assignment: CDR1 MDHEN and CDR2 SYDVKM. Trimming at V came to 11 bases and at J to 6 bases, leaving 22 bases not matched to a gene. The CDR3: CAATGGPGSGSGSGELFF. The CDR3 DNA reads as TGTGCCGCGACGGGGGGGCCAGGTAGCGGGAGTGGGTCCGGGGAGCTGTTTTTT.

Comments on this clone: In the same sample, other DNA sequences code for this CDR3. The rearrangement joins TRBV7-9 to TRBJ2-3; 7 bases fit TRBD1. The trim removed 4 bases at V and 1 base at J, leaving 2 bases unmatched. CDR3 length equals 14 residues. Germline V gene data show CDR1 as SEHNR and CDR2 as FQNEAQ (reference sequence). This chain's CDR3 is CASSSGQGTDTQYF. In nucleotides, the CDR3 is TGTGCCAGCAGCTCCGGACAGGGCACAGATACGCAGTATTTT.

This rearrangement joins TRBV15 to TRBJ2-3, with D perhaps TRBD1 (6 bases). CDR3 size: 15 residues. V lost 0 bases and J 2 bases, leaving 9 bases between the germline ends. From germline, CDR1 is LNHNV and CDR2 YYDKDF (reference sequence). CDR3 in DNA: TGTGCCACCAGCAGAGATAGGGACAACACAGATACGCAGTATTTT. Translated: CATSRDRDNTDTQYF.

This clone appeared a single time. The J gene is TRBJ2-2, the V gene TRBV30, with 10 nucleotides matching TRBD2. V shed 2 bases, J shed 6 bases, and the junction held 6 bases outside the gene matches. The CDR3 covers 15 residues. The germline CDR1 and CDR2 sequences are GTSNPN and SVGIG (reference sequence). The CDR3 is CAWSLWTSGAGELFF. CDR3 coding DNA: TGTGCCTGGAGTCTCTGGACTAGCGGTGCCGGGGAGCTGTTTTTT.

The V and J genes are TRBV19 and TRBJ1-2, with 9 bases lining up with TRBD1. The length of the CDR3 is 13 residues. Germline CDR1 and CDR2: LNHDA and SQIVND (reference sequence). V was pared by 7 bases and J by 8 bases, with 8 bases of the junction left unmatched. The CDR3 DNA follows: TGTGCCAGTACGACAGGGGGGTCGAGGGGCTACACCTTC. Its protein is CASTTGGSRGYTF.

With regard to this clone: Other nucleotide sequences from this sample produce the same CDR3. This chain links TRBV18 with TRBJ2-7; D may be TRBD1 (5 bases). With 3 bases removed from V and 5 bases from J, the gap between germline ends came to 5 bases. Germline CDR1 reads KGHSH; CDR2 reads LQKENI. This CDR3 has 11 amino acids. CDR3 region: CASSPRDEQYF. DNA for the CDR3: TGTGCCAGCTCACCCAGGGACGAGCAGTACTTC. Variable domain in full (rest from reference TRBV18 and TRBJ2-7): NAGVMQNPRHLVRRRGQEARLRCSPMKGHSHVYWYRQLPEEGLKFMVYLQKENIIDESGMPKERFSAEFPKEGPSILRIQQVVRGDSAAYFCASSPRDEQYFGPGTRLTVT.

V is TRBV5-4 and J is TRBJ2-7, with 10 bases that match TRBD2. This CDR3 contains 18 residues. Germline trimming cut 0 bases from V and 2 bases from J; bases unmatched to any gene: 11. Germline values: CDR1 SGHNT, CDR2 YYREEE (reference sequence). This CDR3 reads CASSLGPLLAGTTYEQYF. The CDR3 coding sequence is TGTGCCAGCAGCTTGGGACCCTTACTAGCGGGGACCACCTACGAGCAGTACTTC.

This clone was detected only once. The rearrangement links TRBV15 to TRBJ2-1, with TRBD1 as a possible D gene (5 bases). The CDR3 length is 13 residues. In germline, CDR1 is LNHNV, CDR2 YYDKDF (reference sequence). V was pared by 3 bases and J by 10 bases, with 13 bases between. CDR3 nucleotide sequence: TGTGCCACCAGCAGGGCCTCAGGGCGGGAGCAGTTCTTC. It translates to CATSRASGREQFF.

Here the CDR3 reads CASSSRTGSSGNTIYF. CDR3 nucleotide sequence: TGTGCCAGCAGTTCTCGGACAGGAAGCTCTGGAAACACCATATATTTT. The gene calls are TRBV28 and TRBJ1-3; 7 positions match TRBD1. Germline assignment: CDR1 MDHEN and CDR2 SYDVKM. With V trimmed by 4 bases and J by 0 bases, 6 bases remained unmatched. CDR3 length: 16 residues.

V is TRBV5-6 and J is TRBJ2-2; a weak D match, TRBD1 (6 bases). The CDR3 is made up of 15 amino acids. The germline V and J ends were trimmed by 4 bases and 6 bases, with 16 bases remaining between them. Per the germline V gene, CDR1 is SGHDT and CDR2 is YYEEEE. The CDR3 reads CASSLPDSLPGELFF. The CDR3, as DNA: TGTGCCAGCAGCCTACCGGACAGCCTGCCCGGGGAGCTGTTTTTT. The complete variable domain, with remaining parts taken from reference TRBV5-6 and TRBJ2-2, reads DAGVTQSPTHLIKTRGQQVTLRCSPKSGHDTVSWYQQALGQGPQFIFQYYEEEERQRGNFPDRFSGHQFPNYSSELNVNALLLGDSALYLCASSLPDSLPGELFFGEGSRLTVL.

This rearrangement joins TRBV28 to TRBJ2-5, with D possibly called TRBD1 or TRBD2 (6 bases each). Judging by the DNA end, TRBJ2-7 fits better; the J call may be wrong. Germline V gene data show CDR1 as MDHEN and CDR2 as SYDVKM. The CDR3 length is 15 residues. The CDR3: CAARDLGRGIDEQYF. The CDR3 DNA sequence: TGTGCCGCGCGGGATTTAGGCAGGGGAATAGACGAGCAGTACTTC.